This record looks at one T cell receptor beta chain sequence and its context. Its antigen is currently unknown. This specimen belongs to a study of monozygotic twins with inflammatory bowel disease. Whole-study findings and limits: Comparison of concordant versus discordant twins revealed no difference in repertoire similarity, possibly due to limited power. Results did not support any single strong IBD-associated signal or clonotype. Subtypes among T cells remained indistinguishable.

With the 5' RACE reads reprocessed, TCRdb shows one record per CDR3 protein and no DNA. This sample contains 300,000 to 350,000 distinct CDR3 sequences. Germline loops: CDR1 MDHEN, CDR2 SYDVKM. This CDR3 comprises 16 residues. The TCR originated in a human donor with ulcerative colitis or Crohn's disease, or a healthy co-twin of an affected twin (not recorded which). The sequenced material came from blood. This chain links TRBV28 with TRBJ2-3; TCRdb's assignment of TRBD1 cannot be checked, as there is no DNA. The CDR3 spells CASSLGTVRPSDTQYF.